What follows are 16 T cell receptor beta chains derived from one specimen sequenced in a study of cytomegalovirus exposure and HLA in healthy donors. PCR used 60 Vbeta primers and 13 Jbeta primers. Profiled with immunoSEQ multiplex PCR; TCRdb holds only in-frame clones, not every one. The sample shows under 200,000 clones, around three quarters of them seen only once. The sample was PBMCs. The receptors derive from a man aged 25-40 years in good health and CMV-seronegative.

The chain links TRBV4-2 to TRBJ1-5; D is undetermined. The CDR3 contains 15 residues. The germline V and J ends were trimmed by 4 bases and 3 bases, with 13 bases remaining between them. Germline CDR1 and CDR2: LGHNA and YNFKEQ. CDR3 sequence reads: CASSPGTGNNQPQHF. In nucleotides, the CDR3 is TGTGCCAGCAGCCCTGGAACGGGGAACAATCAGCCCCAGCATTTT.

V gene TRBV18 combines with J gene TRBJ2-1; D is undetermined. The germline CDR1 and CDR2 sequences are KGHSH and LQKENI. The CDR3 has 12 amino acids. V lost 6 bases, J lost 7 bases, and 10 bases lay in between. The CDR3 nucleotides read TGTGCCAGCTCTCGACTGGAGAATGAGCAGTTCTTC. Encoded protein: CASSRLENEQFF.

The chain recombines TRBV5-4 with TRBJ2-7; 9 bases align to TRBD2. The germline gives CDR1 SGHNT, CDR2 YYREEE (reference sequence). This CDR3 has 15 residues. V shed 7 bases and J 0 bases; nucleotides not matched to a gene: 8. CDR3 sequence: CASGSSGMSSYEQYF. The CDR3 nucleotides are TGTGCCAGCGGATCTAGCGGGATGAGCTCCTACGAGCAGTACTTC.

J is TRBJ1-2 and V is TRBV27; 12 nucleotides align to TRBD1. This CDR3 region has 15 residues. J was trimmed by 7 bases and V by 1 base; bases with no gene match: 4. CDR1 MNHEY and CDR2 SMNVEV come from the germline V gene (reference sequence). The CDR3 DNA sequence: TGTGCCAGCAGTTTATGGGGACAGGGGGCCGTTGGCTACACCTTC. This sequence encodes CASSLWGQGAVGYTF.

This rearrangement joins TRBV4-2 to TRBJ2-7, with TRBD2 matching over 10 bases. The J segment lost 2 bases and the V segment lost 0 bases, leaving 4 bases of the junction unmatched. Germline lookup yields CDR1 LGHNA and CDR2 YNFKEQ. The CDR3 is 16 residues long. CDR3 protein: CASSQDATSGTYEQYF. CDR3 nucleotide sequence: TGTGCCAGCAGCCAAGATGCAACTAGCGGGACCTACGAGCAGTACTTC.

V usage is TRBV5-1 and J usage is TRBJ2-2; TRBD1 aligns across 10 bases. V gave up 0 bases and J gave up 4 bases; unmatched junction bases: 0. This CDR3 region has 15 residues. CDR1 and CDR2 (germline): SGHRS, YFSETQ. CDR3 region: CASSLGTGGTGELFF. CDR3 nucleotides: TGCGCCAGCAGCTTGGGGACAGGGGGCACCGGGGAGCTGTTTTTT.

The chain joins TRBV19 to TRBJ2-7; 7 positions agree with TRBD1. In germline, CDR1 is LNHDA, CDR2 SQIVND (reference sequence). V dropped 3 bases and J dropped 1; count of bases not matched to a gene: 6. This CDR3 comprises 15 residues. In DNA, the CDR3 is TGTGCCAGTAGTATCGAGGACAGGCCTTCCTACGAGCAGTACTTC. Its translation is CASSIEDRPSYEQYF. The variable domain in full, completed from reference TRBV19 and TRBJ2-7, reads DGGITQSPKYLFRKEGQNVTLSCEQNLNHDAMYWYRQDPGQGLRLIYYSQIVNDFQKGDIAEGYSVSREKKESFPLTVTSAQKNPTAFYLCASSIEDRPSYEQYFGPGTRLTVT.

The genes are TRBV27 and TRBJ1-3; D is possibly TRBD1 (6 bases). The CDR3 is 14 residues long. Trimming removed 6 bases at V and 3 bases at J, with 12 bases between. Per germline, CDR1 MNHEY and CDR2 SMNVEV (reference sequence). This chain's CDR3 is CASSPRRGGNTIYF. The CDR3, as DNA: TGTGCCAGCAGCCCCCGCAGGGGTGGAAACACCATATATTTT.

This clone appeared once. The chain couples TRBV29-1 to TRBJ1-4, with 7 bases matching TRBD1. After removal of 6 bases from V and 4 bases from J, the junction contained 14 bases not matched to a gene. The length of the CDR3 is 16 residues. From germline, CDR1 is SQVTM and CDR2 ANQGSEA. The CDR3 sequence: CSVSKNRQGVNEKLFF. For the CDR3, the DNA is TGCAGCGTCTCAAAAAACCGACAGGGAGTTAATGAAAAACTGTTTTTT.

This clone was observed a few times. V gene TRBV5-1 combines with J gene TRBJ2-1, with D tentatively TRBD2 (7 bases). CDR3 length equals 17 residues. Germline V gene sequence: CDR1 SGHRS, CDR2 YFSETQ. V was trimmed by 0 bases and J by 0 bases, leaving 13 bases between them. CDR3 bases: TGCGCCAGCAGCTTGGGAGGGGGGACTACCTCCTACAATGAGCAGTTCTTC. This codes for CASSLGGGTTSYNEQFF.

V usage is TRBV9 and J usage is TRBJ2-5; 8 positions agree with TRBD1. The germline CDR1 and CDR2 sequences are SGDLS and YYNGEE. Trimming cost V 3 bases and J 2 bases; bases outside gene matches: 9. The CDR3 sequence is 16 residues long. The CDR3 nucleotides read TGTGCCAGCAGCGACGGGACAGGTAGTTGGCAAGAGACCCAGTACTTC. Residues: CASSDGTGSWQETQYF.

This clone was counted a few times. CDR3 in amino acids: CASRSDRSSYNEQFF. CDR3 in DNA: TGTGCCAGCAGATCGGACAGGAGCTCCTACAATGAGCAGTTCTTC. The rearrangement uses TRBV6-5 and TRBJ2-1; 7 bases map to TRBD1. V was clipped by 6 bases and J by 0 bases; unmatched bases: 5. This CDR3 has 15 amino acids. Germline V gene data show CDR1 as MNHEY and CDR2 as SVGAGI.

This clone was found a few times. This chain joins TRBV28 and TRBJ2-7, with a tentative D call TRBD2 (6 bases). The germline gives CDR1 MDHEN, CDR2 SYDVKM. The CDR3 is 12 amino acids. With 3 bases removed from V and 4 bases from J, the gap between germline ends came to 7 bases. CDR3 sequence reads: CASSFGSYEQYF. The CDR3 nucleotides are TGTGCCAGCAGTTTCGGGAGTTACGAGCAGTACTTC.

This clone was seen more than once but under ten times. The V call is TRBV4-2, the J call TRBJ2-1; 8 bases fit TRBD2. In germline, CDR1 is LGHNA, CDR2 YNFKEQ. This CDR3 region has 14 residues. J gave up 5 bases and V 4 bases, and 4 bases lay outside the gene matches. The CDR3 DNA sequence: TGTGCCAGCAGCCTAGTTAGCGGGAACAATGAGCAGTTCTTC. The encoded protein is CASSLVSGNNEQFF.

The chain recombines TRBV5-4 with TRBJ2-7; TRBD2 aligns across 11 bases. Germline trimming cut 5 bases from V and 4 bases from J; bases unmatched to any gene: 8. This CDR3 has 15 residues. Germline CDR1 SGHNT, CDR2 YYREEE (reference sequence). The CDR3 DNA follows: TGTGCCAGCAGTTTCGGAGGGACTAGCGGTTACGAGCAGTACTTC. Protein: CASSFGGTSGYEQYF. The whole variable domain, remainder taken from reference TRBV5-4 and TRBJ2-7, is ETGVTQSPTHLIKTRGQQVTLRCSSQSGHNTVSWYQQALGQGPQFIFQYYREEENGRGNFPPRFSGLQFPNYSSELNVNALELDDSALYLCASSFGGTSGYEQYFGPGTRLTVT.

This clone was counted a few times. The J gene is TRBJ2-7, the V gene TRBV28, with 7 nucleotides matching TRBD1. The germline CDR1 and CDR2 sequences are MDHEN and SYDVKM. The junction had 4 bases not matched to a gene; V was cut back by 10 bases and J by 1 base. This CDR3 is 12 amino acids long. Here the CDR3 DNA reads TGTGCCACCCAGACAGGGTCCTACGAGCAGTACTTC. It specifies CATQTGSYEQYF.